A single sample is the source of the 26 T cell receptor beta chains below, sequenced in a study of T cell responses to AZD1222 COVID-19 vaccine. The data were produced by immunoSEQ multiplex PCR, yet TCRdb's version contains in-frame clones alone and is incomplete. The table lists 200,000 to 300,000 clones, approximately 95% of them singletons. Sequencing was performed on peripheral blood, taken on day 0 of AZD1222 vaccination. The source of these receptors is an adult in good health.

The J gene is TRBJ1-6, the V gene TRBV19; 9 nucleotides align to TRBD1. This CDR3 contains 14 residues. CDR1 and CDR2 from the germline V gene are LNHDA and SQIVND (reference sequence). The trim removed 5 bases at V and 8 bases at J, leaving 4 bases unmatched. This CDR3 reads CASSPRDRDSPLHF. The CDR3 nucleotides read TGTGCCAGTAGTCCCCGGGACAGGGATTCACCCCTCCACTTT. Variable domain in full (rest from reference TRBV19 and TRBJ1-6): DGGITQSPKYLFRKEGQNVTLSCEQNLNHDAMYWYRQDPGQGLRLIYYSQIVNDFQKGDIAEGYSVSREKKESFPLTVTSAQKNPTAFYLCASSPRDRDSPLHFGNGTRLTVT.

The chain couples TRBV10-2 to TRBJ1-1, with a tentative D call TRBD1 (6 bases). This CDR3 has 11 residues. The ends were cut back, 6 bases at V and 6 bases at J, with 8 bases in the middle. CDR1 and CDR2 from the germline V gene are WSHSY and SAAADI. Here the CDR3 reads CASRQGSEAFF. CDR3 sequence (DNA): TGCGCCAGCAGACAGGGCTCTGAAGCTTTCTTT.

This sequence joins TRBV7-3 and TRBJ2-5, with 9 nucleotides matching TRBD1. CDR1 is SGHTA and CDR2 is FQGTGA in the germline V gene. The CDR3 loop spans 15 amino acids. The ends lost 5 bases at V and 5 bases at J; junction bases unmatched: 9. CDR3 bases: TGTGCCAGCAGCCCCTCTCCGGGACAGGGTGAGACCCAGTACTTC. Its translation: CASSPSPGQGETQYF.

V is TRBV23-1 and J is TRBJ2-3, with 13 bases aligning to TRBD2. TRBV23-1 is assigned to the ORF class and has an uncertain function. The CDR3 sequence is 17 residues long. J was trimmed by 0 bases and V by 3 bases; bases with no gene match: 3. In nucleotides, the CDR3 is TGCGCCAGCAGTCAGACTAGCGGGGGGCAGAGCACAGATACGCAGTATTTT. Residues: CASSQTSGGQSTDTQYF.

The sample holds one count of this clone. This same CDR3 is encoded by further DNA sequences in the sample. The V gene is TRBV5-1, the J gene TRBJ1-2; weak D call: TRBD1 (5 bases). V was clipped by 0 bases and J by 3 bases, with 9 bases between them. Per germline, CDR1 SGHRS and CDR2 YFSETQ. There are 14 residues in the CDR3. In nucleotides, the CDR3 is TGCGCCAGCAGCTTGGCAGGGTTTGACTATGGCTACACCTTC. The encoded protein is CASSLAGFDYGYTF. Drawing the rest from reference TRBV5-1 and TRBJ1-2, the complete variable domain is KAGVTQTPRYLIKTRGQQVTLSCSPISGHRSVSWYQQTPGQGLQFLFEYFSETQRNKGNFPGRFSGRQFSNSRSEMNVSTLELGDSALYLCASSLAGFDYGYTFGSGTRLTVV.

The rearrangement uses TRBV7-3 and TRBJ2-2; TRBD1 might be the D (6 bases). In germline, CDR1 is SGHTA, CDR2 FQGTGA. The CDR3 sequence is 14 residues long. The ends were cut back, 4 bases at V and 1 base at J, with 7 bases in the middle. The CDR3 DNA reads as TGTGCCAGCAGCTCGGGACAGAACACCGGGGAGCTGTTTTTT. It translates to CASSSGQNTGELFF.

This chain links TRBV5-1 with TRBJ2-1; 9 bases match TRBD2. This CDR3 comprises 16 residues. Per the germline V gene, CDR1 is SGHRS and CDR2 is YFSETQ. The junction had 11 bases not matched to a gene; V was cut back by 6 bases and J by 4 bases. The CDR3: CASNLSGRSSYNEQFF. The CDR3, as DNA: TGCGCCAGCAATCTAAGCGGGAGGTCTTCATACAATGAGCAGTTCTTC.

V usage is TRBV7-3 and J usage is TRBJ2-2; TRBD2 matches 11 bases. J gave up 4 bases and V 2 bases, and 0 bases lay outside the gene matches. CDR1 is SGHTA, CDR2 FQGTGA, per germline. The CDR3 extends over 15 amino acids. CDR3 region: CASSLLAGGTGELFF. The CDR3 bases are TGTGCCAGCAGCTTACTAGCGGGGGGCACCGGGGAGCTGTTTTTT.

The rearrangement uses TRBV18 and TRBJ1-2, with D unclear. The CDR3 extends over 15 amino acids. The V gene's germline CDR1 is KGHSH and CDR2 LQKENI. The ends were cut back, 2 bases at V and 4 bases at J, with 14 bases in the middle. The DNA for the CDR3 is TGTGCCAGCTCACCAGGCAGAAATGCCTTCTATGGCTACACCTTC. Protein sequence: CASSPGRNAFYGYTF.

This chain links TRBV28 with TRBJ1-5; 11 bases map to TRBD1. V trimming: 5 bases; J trimming: 2 bases; junction bases outside the gene matches: 11. Germline CDR1 MDHEN, CDR2 SYDVKM. This CDR3 contains 18 residues. CDR3 in DNA: TGTGCCAGCAGTGTCGGGACAGGGGGGGGTTATGGCAATCAGCCCCAGCATTTT. As protein: CASSVGTGGGYGNQPQHF.

The chain recombines TRBV6-4 with TRBJ2-2; a weak D match, TRBD2 (5 bases). CDR1 and CDR2 from the germline V gene are MRHNA and SNTAGT. V was clipped by 7 bases and J by 4 bases, with 22 bases between them. The CDR3 length is 17 residues. CDR3 sequence reads: CASTAEVGLSSTGELFF. The CDR3 DNA sequence: TGTGCCAGCACCGCCGAGGTAGGACTTTCCTCCACCGGGGAGCTGTTTTTT.

The J gene is TRBJ1-1, the V gene TRBV19; possibly TRBD1 for D (5 bases). The CDR3 has 14 amino acids. Germline V gene sequence: CDR1 LNHDA, CDR2 SQIVND (reference sequence). The V end lost 5 bases, the J end lost 7 bases, and 17 bases lay between the germline ends. The CDR3 DNA sequence: TGTGCCAGTAGTCACCCGAGCAGGGCTAATGAAGCTTTCTTT. Its protein product is CASSHPSRANEAFF.

Comment on this clone: The sample has other DNA sequences that encode this CDR3 too. The V call is TRBV11-2, the J call TRBJ2-7; TRBD2 agrees at 12 bases. CDR3 length: 15 amino acids. Per germline, CDR1 SGHAT and CDR2 FQNNGV. V lost 4 bases and J lost 2; bases outside the gene matches: 3. Here the CDR3 reads CASSSLAGGPYEQYF. Written as DNA, the CDR3 is TGTGCCAGCAGCTCGCTAGCGGGAGGGCCCTACGAGCAGTACTTC.

V gene TRBV6-5 combines with J gene TRBJ1-6; 8 positions match TRBD1. V shed 4 bases and J 6 bases; nucleotides not matched to a gene: 2. The CDR3 sequence is 14 residues long. Germline CDR1 reads MNHEY; CDR2 reads SVGAGI. The CDR3 DNA sequence: TGTGCCAGCAGTTCCAGGGGGCCTAATTCACCCCTCCACTTT. Translating it yields CASSSRGPNSPLHF.

The chain uses TRBV12-3 or TRBV12-4 and TRBJ1-1, with unresolved D. V lost 2 bases to trimming and J lost 7 bases, with 8 bases between them. The CDR3 loop spans 12 amino acids. CDR3 amino acids: CASSLFGIEAFF. CDR3 DNA sequence: TGTGCCAGCAGTTTATTCGGGATTGAAGCTTTCTTT.

This chain uses TRBV7-9 with TRBJ2-7, with D possibly matching TRBD1 (5 bases). Looked up from germline, CDR1 is SEHNR and CDR2 is FQNEAQ (reference sequence). With 0 bases removed from V and 5 bases from J, the gap between germline ends came to 11 bases. The CDR3 is made up of 14 amino acids. CDR3 sequence (DNA): TGTGCCAGCAGCTTAGCAGCGCAGGGTAACGAGCAGTACTTC. This encodes CASSLAAQGNEQYF.

The chain couples TRBV19 to TRBJ1-5; TRBD1 matches at 7 bases. Germline V gene sequence: CDR1 LNHDA, CDR2 SQIVND (reference sequence). This CDR3 region has 14 residues. With V trimmed by 4 bases and J by 6 bases, 6 bases remained unmatched. In DNA form, the CDR3 reads TGTGCCAGTAGTAGGCAGGGGGAGAGTCAGCCCCAGCATTTT. Its protein product is CASSRQGESQPQHF.

The chain uses TRBV5-1 and TRBJ2-7, with TRBD2 matching 11 bases. CDR3 length: 16 residues. CDR1 SGHRS and CDR2 YFSETQ come from the germline V gene. Unmatched junction bases numbered 4, after V lost 0 bases and J lost 2 bases. CDR3 DNA sequence: TGCGCCAGCAGCTTGGTCGGGACTAGCGGTCCCTACGAGCAGTACTTC. Amino acids: CASSLVGTSGPYEQYF.

This clone was found once. The chain carries TRBV6-5 and TRBJ1-1; the D gene is possibly TRBD1 (5 bases). Germline V gene lookup returns CDR1 MNHEY and CDR2 SVGAGI. Trimming took off 2 bases at V and 2 bases at J, with 6 bases between the two ends. The CDR3 is made up of 13 amino acids. For the CDR3, the DNA is TGTGCCAGCAGTTACGGGGGAAACACTGAAGCTTTCTTT. Its protein is CASSYGGNTEAFF.

The CDR3 bases are TGTGCCAGCAGCTTAAGCCAGGTCGGGAACACTGAAGCTTTCTTT. Translated, it gives CASSLSQVGNTEAFF. V usage is TRBV7-9 and J usage is TRBJ1-1; D is unresolved. Germline assignment: CDR1 SEHNR and CDR2 FQNEAQ (reference sequence). CDR3 length: 15 amino acids. V lost 2 bases and J 1 base, leaving 11 bases between the germline ends. Combining the CDR3 with reference TRBV7-9 and TRBJ1-1 gives the whole variable domain DTGVSQNPRHKITKRGQNVTFRCDPISEHNRLYWYRQTLGQGPEFLTYFQNEAQLEKSRLLSDRFSAERPKGSFSTLEIQRTEQGDSAMYLCASSLSQVGNTEAFFGQGTRLTVV.

The chain carries TRBV19 and TRBJ1-4; D is unclear. The CDR3 spans 15 residues. Trimming took off 6 bases at V and 6 bases at J, with 17 bases between the two ends. The germline V gene encodes CDR1 LNHDA and CDR2 SQIVND (reference sequence). The CDR3 DNA sequence: TGTGCCAGTAGCGACAAGAAGGCTTTATATGAAAAACTGTTTTTT. Its protein is CASSDKKALYEKLFF. Looking up the rest from reference TRBV19 and TRBJ1-4 gives the full variable domain: DGGITQSPKYLFRKEGQNVTLSCEQNLNHDAMYWYRQDPGQGLRLIYYSQIVNDFQKGDIAEGYSVSREKKESFPLTVTSAQKNPTAFYLCASSDKKALYEKLFFGSGTQLSVL.

This sequence joins TRBV10-2 and TRBJ1-2, with no clear D. The CDR3 has 12 amino acids. V lost 6 bases and J 0 bases, leaving 5 bases between the germline ends. Germline values: CDR1 WSHSY, CDR2 SAAADI. CDR3 bases: TGCGCCAGCAGGGCAGCTAACTATGGCTACACCTTC. Its protein product is CASRAANYGYTF.

This clone was counted only a few times. The J gene is TRBJ1-1, the V gene TRBV4-1; D gene ambiguous. The V gene's germline CDR1 is MGHRA and CDR2 YSYEKL. Trimming cost V 4 bases and J 0 bases, with 9 bases left between them. The CDR3 is made up of 14 amino acids. The CDR3 nucleotides read TGCGCCAGCAGCCCGGGATACATGAACACTGAAGCTTTCTTT. Translating gives CASSPGYMNTEAFF.

The chain recombines TRBV7-2 with TRBJ1-5; no clear D gene. The CDR3 covers 14 residues. Trimming removed 3 bases from V and 4 bases from J, with 10 bases in between. CDR1 and CDR2 from the germline V gene are SGHTA and FQGNSA. The CDR3 DNA sequence: TGTGCCAGCAGCTTCATGGGTTTGAATCAGCCCCAGCATTTT. Amino acid sequence: CASSFMGLNQPQHF.

The chain has TRBV20-1 and TRBJ2-1; TRBD2 aligns across 10 bases. Germline V gene data show CDR1 as DFQATT and CDR2 as SNEGSKA (reference sequence). The CDR3 has 17 residues. Unmatched junction bases numbered 11, after V lost 3 bases and J lost 3 bases. The CDR3 DNA is TGCAGTGCTAGTCTGGCACCTTGGACTAGCGGCTACAATGAGCAGTTCTTC. It translates to CSASLAPWTSGYNEQFF.

J is TRBJ2-2 and V is TRBV11-3; TRBD2 matches at 8 bases. Germline values: CDR1 SGHNT, CDR2 YENEEA. The CDR3 sequence is 15 residues long. The junction had 4 bases not matched to a gene; V was cut back by 4 bases and J by 3 bases. CDR3 amino acids: CASSSGGLDTGELFF. The CDR3 DNA follows: TGTGCCAGCAGCTCGGGGGGGCTCGACACCGGGGAGCTGTTTTTT.